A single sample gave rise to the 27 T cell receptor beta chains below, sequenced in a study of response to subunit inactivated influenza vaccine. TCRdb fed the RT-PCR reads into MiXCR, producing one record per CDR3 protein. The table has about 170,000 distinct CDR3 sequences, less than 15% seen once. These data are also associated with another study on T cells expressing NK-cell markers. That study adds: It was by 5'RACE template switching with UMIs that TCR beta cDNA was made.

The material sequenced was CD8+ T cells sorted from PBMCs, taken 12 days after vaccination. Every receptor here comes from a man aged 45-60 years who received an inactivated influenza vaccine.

The CDR3 nucleotides read TGTGCCAGCAGCCATCTCCAGCCTGAGCAGTTCTTC. Translating gives CASSHLQPEQFF. The V and J genes are TRBV14 and TRBJ2-1; D unresolved. The germline CDR1 and CDR2 sequences are SGHDN and FVKESK. V was clipped by 3 bases and J by 9 bases, with 9 bases between them. CDR3 length equals 12 residues.

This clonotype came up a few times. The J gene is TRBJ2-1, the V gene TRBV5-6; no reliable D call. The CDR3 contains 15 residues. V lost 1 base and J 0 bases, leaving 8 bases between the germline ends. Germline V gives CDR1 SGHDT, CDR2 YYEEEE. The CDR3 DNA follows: TGTGCCAGCAGCTTGTTAAGCATCTCCTACAATGAGCAGTTCTTC. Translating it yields CASSLLSISYNEQFF. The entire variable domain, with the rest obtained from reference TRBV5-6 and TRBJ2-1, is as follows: DAGVTQSPTHLIKTRGQQVTLRCSPKSGHDTVSWYQQALGQGPQFIFQYYEEEERQRGNFPDRFSGHQFPNYSSELNVNALLLGDSALYLCASSLLSISYNEQFFGPGTRLTVL.

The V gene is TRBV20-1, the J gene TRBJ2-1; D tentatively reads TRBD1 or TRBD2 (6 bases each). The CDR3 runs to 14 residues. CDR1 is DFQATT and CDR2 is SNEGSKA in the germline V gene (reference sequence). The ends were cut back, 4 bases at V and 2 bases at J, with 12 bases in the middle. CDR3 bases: TGCAGTGCTACCGGGGGCAGCCCCTACAATGAGCAGTTCTTC. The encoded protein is CSATGGSPYNEQFF.

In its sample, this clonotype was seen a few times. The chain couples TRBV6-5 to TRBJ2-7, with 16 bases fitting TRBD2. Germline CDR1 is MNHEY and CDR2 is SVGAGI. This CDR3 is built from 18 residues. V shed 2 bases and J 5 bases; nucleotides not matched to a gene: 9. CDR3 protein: CASSYLSGLAGGPDEQYF. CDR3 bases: TGTGCCAGCAGTTACCTCTCGGGACTAGCGGGAGGGCCAGACGAGCAGTACTTC.

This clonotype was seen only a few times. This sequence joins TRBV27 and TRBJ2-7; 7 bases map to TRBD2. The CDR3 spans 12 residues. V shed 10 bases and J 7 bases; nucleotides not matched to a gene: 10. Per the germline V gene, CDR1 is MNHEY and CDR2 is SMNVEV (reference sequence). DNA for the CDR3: TGTGCCACCCGAGGGAGGGTTGGGGAGCAGTACTTC. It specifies CATRGRVGEQYF.

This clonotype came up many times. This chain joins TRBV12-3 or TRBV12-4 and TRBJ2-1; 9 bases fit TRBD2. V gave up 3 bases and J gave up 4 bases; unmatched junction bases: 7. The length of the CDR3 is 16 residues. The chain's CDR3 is CASSFKAGGPYNEQFF. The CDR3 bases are TGTGCCAGCAGTTTTAAAGCGGGGGGCCCTTACAATGAGCAGTTCTTC.

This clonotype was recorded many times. CDR3: CASSRGQSTDNEQFF. The CDR3 DNA follows: TGTGCCAGCAGTCGGGGACAAAGTACCGACAATGAGCAGTTCTTC. This chain connects TRBV28 to TRBJ2-1, with D possibly TRBD1 on 6 matching bases. Germline values: CDR1 MDHEN, CDR2 SYDVKM. Trimming removed 5 bases from V and 5 bases from J, with 16 bases in between. The CDR3 spans 15 residues. The variable domain in full, completed from reference TRBV28 and TRBJ2-1, reads DVKVTQSSRYLVKRTGEKVFLECVQDMDHENMFWYRQDPGLGLRLIYFSYDVKMKEKGDIPEGYSVSREKKERFSLILESASTNQTSMYLCASSRGQSTDNEQFFGPGTRLTVL.

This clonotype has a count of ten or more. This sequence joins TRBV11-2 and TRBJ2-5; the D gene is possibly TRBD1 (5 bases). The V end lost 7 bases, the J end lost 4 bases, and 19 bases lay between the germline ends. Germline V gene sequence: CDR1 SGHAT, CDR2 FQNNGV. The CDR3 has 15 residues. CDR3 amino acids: CASTQPLQGSETQYF. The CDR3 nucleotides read TGTGCCAGCACCCAACCCCTGCAGGGCTCAGAGACCCAGTACTTC.

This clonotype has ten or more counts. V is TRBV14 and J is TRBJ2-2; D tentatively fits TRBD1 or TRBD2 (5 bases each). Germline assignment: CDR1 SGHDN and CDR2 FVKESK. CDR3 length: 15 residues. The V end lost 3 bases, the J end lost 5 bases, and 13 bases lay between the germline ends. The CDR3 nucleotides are TGTGCCAGCAGCCACACTAGGGGTAGTACCGGGGAGCTGTTTTTT. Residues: CASSHTRGSTGELFF.

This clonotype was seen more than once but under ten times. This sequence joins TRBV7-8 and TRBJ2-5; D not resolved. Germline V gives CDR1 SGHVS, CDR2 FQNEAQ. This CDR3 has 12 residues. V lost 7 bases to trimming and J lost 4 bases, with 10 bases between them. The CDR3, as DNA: TGTGCCAGCATGCCCGTTACAGAGACCCAGTACTTC. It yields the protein CASMPVTETQYF.

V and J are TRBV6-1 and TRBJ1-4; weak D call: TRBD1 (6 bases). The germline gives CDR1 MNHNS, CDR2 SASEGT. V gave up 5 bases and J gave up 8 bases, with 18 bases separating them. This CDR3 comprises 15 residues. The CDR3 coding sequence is TGTGCCAGCAGTCCCACCGGGACATGGGAAGAAAAACTGTTTTTT. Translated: CASSPTGTWEEKLFF.

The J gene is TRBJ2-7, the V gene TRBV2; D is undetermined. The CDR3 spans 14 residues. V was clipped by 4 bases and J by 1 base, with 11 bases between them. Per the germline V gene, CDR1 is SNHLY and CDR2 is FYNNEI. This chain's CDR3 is CASSGVGYSYEQYF. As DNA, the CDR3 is TGTGCCAGCAGTGGGGTCGGCTATTCCTACGAGCAGTACTTC.

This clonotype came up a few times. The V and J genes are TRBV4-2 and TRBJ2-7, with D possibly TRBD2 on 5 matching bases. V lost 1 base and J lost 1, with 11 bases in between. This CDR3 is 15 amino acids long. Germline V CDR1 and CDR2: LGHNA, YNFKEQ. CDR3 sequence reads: CASSQAPGYSYEQYF. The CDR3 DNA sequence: TGTGCCAGCAGCCAAGCCCCGGGGTATTCCTACGAGCAGTACTTC.

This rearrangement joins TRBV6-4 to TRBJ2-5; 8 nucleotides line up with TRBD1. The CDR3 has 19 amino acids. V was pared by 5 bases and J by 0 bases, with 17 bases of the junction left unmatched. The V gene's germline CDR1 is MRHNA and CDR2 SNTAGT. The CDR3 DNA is TGTGCCAGCAGTAACCCTCGACAGGGGCCGGCCGAGTACCAAGAGACCCAGTACTTC. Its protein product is CASSNPRQGPAEYQETQYF.

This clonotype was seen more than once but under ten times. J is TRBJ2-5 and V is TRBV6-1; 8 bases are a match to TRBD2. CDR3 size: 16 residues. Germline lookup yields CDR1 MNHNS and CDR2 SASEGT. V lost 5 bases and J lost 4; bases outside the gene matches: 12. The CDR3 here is CASSPVSGGPGETQYF. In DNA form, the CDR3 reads TGTGCCAGCAGTCCCGTTTCGGGAGGGCCGGGAGAGACCCAGTACTTC.

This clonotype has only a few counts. CDR3 nucleotides: TGTGCCAGCAGTTACGGGCTAGCGGGACCCTTCACAGATACGCAGTATTTT. Residues: CASSYGLAGPFTDTQYF. The V gene is TRBV6-2 or TRBV6-3, the J gene TRBJ2-3, with 9 bases aligning to TRBD2. V shed 2 bases, J shed 2 bases, and the junction held 8 bases outside the gene matches. Germline-derived CDR1 and CDR2 are MNHEY and SVGEGT. The CDR3 sequence is 17 residues long.

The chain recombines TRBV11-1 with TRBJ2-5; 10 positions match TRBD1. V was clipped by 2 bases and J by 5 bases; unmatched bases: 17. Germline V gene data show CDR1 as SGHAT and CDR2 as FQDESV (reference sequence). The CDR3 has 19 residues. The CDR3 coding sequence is TGTGCCAGCAGCTTAATTATGAAGGACAGGGGGTTGATCCGGGAGACCCAGTACTTC. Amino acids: CASSLIMKDRGLIRETQYF.

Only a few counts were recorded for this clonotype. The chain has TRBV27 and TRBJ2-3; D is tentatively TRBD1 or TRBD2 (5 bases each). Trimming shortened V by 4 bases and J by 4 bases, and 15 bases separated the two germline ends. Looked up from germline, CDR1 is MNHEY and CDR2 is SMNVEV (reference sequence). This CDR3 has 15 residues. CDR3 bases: TGTGCCAGCAGTTCCGATCTACGGGACCCAGATACGCAGTATTTT. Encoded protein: CASSSDLRDPDTQYF.

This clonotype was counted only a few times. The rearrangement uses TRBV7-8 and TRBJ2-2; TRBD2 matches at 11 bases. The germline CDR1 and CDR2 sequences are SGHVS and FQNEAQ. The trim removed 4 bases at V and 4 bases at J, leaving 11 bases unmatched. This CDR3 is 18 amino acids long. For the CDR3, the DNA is TGTGCCAGCAGCTCAACGCATCTGACTAGCGGGGTCACCGGGGAGCTGTTTTTT. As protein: CASSSTHLTSGVTGELFF.

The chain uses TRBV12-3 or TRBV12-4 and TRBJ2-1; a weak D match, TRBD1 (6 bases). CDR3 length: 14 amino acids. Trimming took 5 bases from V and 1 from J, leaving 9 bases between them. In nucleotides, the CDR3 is TGTGCCAGCAGTGCCCAGGGGTCCTACAATGAGCAGTTCTTC. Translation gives CASSAQGSYNEQFF.

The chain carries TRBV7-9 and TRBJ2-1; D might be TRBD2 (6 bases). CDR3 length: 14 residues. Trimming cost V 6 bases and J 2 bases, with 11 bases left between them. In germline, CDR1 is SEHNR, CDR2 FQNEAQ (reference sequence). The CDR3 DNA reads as TGTGCCAGCAGTCTCGGGAGTGCCTACAATGAGCAGTTCTTC. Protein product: CASSLGSAYNEQFF.

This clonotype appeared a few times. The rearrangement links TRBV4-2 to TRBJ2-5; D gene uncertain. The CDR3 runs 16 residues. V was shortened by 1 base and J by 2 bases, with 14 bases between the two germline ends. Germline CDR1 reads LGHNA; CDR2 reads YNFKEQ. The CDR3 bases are TGTGCCAGCAGCCAAGCTATAGCATCCCCTCAAGAGACCCAGTACTTC. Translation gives CASSQAIASPQETQYF.

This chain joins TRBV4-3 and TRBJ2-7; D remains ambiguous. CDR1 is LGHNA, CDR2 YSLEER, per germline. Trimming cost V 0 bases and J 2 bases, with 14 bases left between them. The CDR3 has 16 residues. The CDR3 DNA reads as TGCGCCAGCAGCCAAGATCCGTTCCCAGGCCCCTACGAGCAGTACTTC. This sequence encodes CASSQDPFPGPYEQYF.

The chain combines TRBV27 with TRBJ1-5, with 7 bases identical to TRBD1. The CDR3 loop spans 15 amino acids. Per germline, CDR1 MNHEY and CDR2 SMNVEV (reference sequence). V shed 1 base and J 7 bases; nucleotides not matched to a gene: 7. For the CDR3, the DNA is TGTGCCAGCAGTTTATTGGGGGCAGGGGGGCAGCCCCAGCATTTT. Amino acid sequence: CASSLLGAGGQPQHF.

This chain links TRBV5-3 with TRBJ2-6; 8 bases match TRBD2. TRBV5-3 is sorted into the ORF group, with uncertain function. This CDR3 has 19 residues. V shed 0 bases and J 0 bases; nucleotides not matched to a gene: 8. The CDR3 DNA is TGTGCCAGAAGCTTGGGAGCTCTAGCGGGTAGCTCTGGGGCCAACGTCCTGACTTTC. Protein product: CARSLGALAGSSGANVLTF.

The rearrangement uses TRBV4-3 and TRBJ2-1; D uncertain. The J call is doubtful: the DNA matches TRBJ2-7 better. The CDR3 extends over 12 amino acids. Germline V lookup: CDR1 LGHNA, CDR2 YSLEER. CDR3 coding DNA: TGCGCCAGCAGCCAGGAGAACAATGAGCAGTACTTC. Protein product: CASSQENNEQYF.

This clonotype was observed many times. CDR3 bases: TGTGCCAGCAGTTCCCGGACGCCATCAACTAATGAAAAACTGTTTTTT. Translating it yields CASSSRTPSTNEKLFF. The V gene is TRBV12-3 or TRBV12-4, the J gene TRBJ1-4; D remains unclear. This CDR3 contains 16 residues. V was trimmed by 4 bases and J by 0 bases, leaving 12 bases between them.